The entry that follows covers one T cell receptor beta chain sequence. Its antigen specificity is not known. No qualities accompany the bases; no much larger clone lies one base away. These data are taken from a study of blood T cell repertoires in COVID-19 (TCRdb year 2020). At the level of the whole study: The collaborator samples originated in the United States, Italy and Spain and spanned the acute and convalescent phases of COVID-19. The material from the prospective study consisted of cDNA or gDNA derived from T cells, B-cell-depleted T cells, or PBMCs. Deeply sampled blood TCRbeta repertoires from subjects exposed to, actively infected with, or recovered from COVID-19 were included in the dataset. The repertoires were released in a freely available public database intended as a resource for research on the immune response to SARS-CoV-2. The samples were drawn from the first 160 participants of the ongoing ImmuneRACE study and from 1,254 subjects provided by 6 global collaborators. Sample metadata almost always included a de-identified subject ID, COVID-19 status, age in years and sex. HLA class I and class II types, where available, came from metadata supplied by the sample provider rather than from assay-based typing.

TCRbeta CDR3 regions were amplified from genomic DNA using the immunoSEQ Assay, a bias-controlled multiplex PCR. Per the authors' processing: Within the assay, amplification of reference gene primers was used to estimate how many nucleated cells each sample contained. Sequence reads were collapsed and filtered to measure the absolute abundance of every unique TCRbeta CDR3 rearrangement. For each sample, productive Simpson clonality was calculated as the square root of Simpson's diversity index over productive rearrangements. The source is immuneACCESS, and TCRdb retained only in-frame sequences with V and J called. Part of the clones is not carried over; for the studies checked, unresolved V genes explain less than half of this, and the remainder is unexplained. V, J and clone size are those of that table, while D and trimming were read from the DNA. This sample has approximately 270,000 clones in its table, and about 91% of those were observed once. Together, the top ten hold around 6.5% of the sample.

One collaborating source in Seattle enrolled patients during active infection and followed them longitudinally through the course of disease. Collaborating institutions collected whole blood in K2EDTA tubes following their own protocols. For TCRbeta analysis, collaborator samples were shipped as frozen whole blood, as isolated PBMCs, or as DNA extracted from either sample type. Overall results and qualifications from the work: The amount of clinical and demographic metadata varied by source and participant and was provided uncurated.

Including the terminal cysteine and phenylalanine, the CDR3 comprises 11 residues. Just the 33-base CDR3 DNA is kept, in frame starting at base 1. Trimming takes 6 bases off V and 9 bases off J; junction bases not matched to a gene: 1. CDR1 and CDR2 were assigned from the germline V gene as SGHAT and FQNNGV. The rearrangement joined TRBV11-2 to TRBJ2-1, and 8 bases in between align with TRBD2. Specimen: peripheral blood. This receptor was identified in a woman younger than 45 with COVID-19, enrolled during active disease. The CDR3 here reads CASSRGGEQFF. DNA sequence: TGTGCCAGCAGTCGGGGGGGTGAGCAGTTCTTC.